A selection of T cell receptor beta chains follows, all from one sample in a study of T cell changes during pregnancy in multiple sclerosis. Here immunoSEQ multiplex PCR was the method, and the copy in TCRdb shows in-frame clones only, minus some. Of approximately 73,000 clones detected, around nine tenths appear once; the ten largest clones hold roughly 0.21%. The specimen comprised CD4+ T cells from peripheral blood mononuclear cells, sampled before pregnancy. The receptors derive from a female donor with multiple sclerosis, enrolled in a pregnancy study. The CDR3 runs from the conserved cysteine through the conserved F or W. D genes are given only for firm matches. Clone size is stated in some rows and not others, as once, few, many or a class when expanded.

cdr3_nt: TGTGCCAGCAGCTACCGACTTGAGCAGTACTTC
cdr3_aa: CASSYRLEQYF
d_call: -
j_call: TRBJ2-7
v_call: TRBV5-5
clone_size: -

cdr3_nt: TGTGCCAGCAGCTTGCGGACAGGCTATGGCTACACCTTC
cdr3_aa: CASSLRTGYGYTF
d_call: TRBD1
j_call: TRBJ1-2
v_call: TRBV5-6
clone_size: once

cdr3_nt: TGCGCCAGCAGCCACCAAGAGGGGACCGCGGGCAGGGGTAGTGAAAAACTGTTTTTT
cdr3_aa: CASSHQEGTAGRGSEKLFF
d_call: -
j_call: TRBJ1-4
v_call: TRBV4-1
clone_size: -

cdr3_nt: TGTGCCAGCAGTGAAAGGGGGGGAGAGCAGCCCCAGCATTTT
cdr3_aa: CASSERGGEQPQHF
d_call: -
j_call: TRBJ1-5
v_call: TRBV2
clone_size: -

cdr3_nt: TGTGCCAGCAGTCCCGAGCAGGGCAGTAATGAGCAGTTCTTC
cdr3_aa: CASSPEQGSNEQFF
d_call: -
j_call: TRBJ2-1
v_call: TRBV6-1
clone_size: -

cdr3_nt: TGTGCCAGCAGCGGGGGGAGACAGGGTGGTACCCAGTACTTC
cdr3_aa: CASSGGRQGGTQYF
d_call: -
j_call: TRBJ2-5
v_call: TRBV7-2
clone_size: -

cdr3_nt: TGTGCCAGCAGTTACAGGAGCTCTAACTATGGCTACACCTTC
cdr3_aa: CASSYRSSNYGYTF
d_call: -
j_call: TRBJ1-2
v_call: TRBV27
clone_size: -

cdr3_nt: TGTGCCAGCTCACCGGAGCGAACTAGCGGGAGAGATACGCAGTATTTT
cdr3_aa: CASSPERTSGRDTQYF
d_call: TRBD2
j_call: TRBJ2-3
v_call: TRBV18
clone_size: -

cdr3_nt: TGTGCCAGTAGTTTCAGGTGGATTAGCAATCAGCCCCAGCATTTT
cdr3_aa: CASSFRWISNQPQHF
d_call: -
j_call: TRBJ1-5
v_call: TRBV19
clone_size: -

cdr3_nt: TGTGCCAGCAGTGGACAGGGGGATTTTGGTGGCTACACCTTC
cdr3_aa: CASSGQGDFGGYTF
d_call: TRBD1
j_call: TRBJ1-2
v_call: TRBV6-1
clone_size: -

cdr3_nt: TGTGCCAGCAGCCTACGGACAGGGGGTAGCATGGTGGTAACAGATACGCAGTATTTT
cdr3_aa: CASSLRTGGSMVVTDTQYF
d_call: TRBD1
j_call: TRBJ2-3
v_call: TRBV7-9
clone_size: -

cdr3_nt: TGTGCCAGCAGCGAAGGGGACAGCCTAACAACTAATGAAAAACTGTTTTTT
cdr3_aa: CASSEGDSLTTNEKLFF
d_call: TRBD1
j_call: TRBJ1-4
v_call: TRBV9
clone_size: -

cdr3_nt: TGTGCCAGCAGGCCCCAACAGGGGGTCGATCAGCCCCAGCATTTT
cdr3_aa: CASRPQQGVDQPQHF
d_call: TRBD1
j_call: TRBJ1-5
v_call: TRBV6-1
clone_size: -

cdr3_nt: TGTGCCAGCAGCATTCCGGGACAGATGAACACTGAAGCTTTCTTT
cdr3_aa: CASSIPGQMNTEAFF
d_call: -
j_call: TRBJ1-1
v_call: TRBV21-1
clone_size: -

cdr3_nt: TGTGCCAGTAGTCCACTACAGAGGACAGCGAGCACTGAAGCTTTCTTT
cdr3_aa: CASSPLQRTASTEAFF
d_call: -
j_call: TRBJ1-1
v_call: TRBV19
clone_size: -

cdr3_nt: TGCGCCAGCAGCCCCGGGACACTGAACACTGAAGCTTTCTTT
cdr3_aa: CASSPGTLNTEAFF
d_call: -
j_call: TRBJ1-1
v_call: TRBV5-1
clone_size: -

cdr3_nt: TGCGCCAGCTCCCTCACGCAGGGGAACACTGAAGCTTTCTTT
cdr3_aa: CASSLTQGNTEAFF
d_call: -
j_call: TRBJ1-1
v_call: TRBV5-1
clone_size: once

cdr3_nt: TGTGCCAGCAGCATAGGGACAGGCCAGTCCTATGGCTACACCTTC
cdr3_aa: CASSIGTGQSYGYTF
d_call: TRBD1
j_call: TRBJ1-2
v_call: TRBV27
clone_size: -

cdr3_nt: TGTGCCAGCAGTTACCTGACTCCGAACACTGAAGCTTTCTTT
cdr3_aa: CASSYLTPNTEAFF
d_call: -
j_call: TRBJ1-1
v_call: TRBV6-5
clone_size: once

cdr3_nt: TGCAGCGTTGAAGAAGTACAGGATCGCGAGCAGTACTTC
cdr3_aa: CSVEEVQDREQYF
d_call: -
j_call: TRBJ2-7
v_call: TRBV29-1
clone_size: -

cdr3_nt: TGTGCCTGTTCAAAGGGGTTCTCTGGAAACACCATATATTTT
cdr3_aa: CACSKGFSGNTIYF
d_call: -
j_call: TRBJ1-3
v_call: TRBV19
clone_size: once

cdr3_nt: TGCGCCAGCAGCCAAGGTGAGCGGGGATACGAGCAGTACTTC
cdr3_aa: CASSQGERGYEQYF
d_call: TRBD2
j_call: TRBJ2-7
v_call: TRBV4-1
clone_size: -

cdr3_nt: TGTGCCAGCAGCTGGGGGGTCGGGATTATCAATGAGCAGTTCTTC
cdr3_aa: CASSWGVGIINEQFF
d_call: -
j_call: TRBJ2-1
v_call: TRBV7-2
clone_size: once

cdr3_nt: TGTGCCAGCAGTCCCCAAACAGGGCCCGAAGCTTTCTTT
cdr3_aa: CASSPQTGPEAFF
d_call: -
j_call: TRBJ1-1
v_call: TRBV27
clone_size: few

cdr3_nt: TGTGCCAGTAGCCTAGGGGGCACAGATACGCAGTATTTT
cdr3_aa: CASSLGGTDTQYF
d_call: -
j_call: TRBJ2-3
v_call: TRBV19
clone_size: -